This TCR beta chain was captured by sequencing in a study of beta chain features in type 1 diabetes. Reverse transcription of all isolated RNA meant that expressed TCRB transcripts were sequenced. This table comes from immunoSEQ multiplex PCR, and its TCRdb copy is limited to in-frame clones, with some not included. Of approximately 240,000 clones listed, 16% are singletons. Between the trimmed V and J ends, which lost 3 bases and 0 bases, there was a span of 9 bases. Per germline, CDR1 SGHRS and CDR2 YFSETQ. CDR3 length equals 14 residues. General study results and limits: Patients showed naive, central memory and Treg TCRB repertoires that appeared more similar than those of healthy donors. Within each of all four CD4+ subsets, Type 1 diabetes patients had TCRB CDR3s that were moderately but significantly shorter.

This clone was found a few times. Its matching antigen is unknown. This receptor was obtained from a man aged 25 to 40 with type 1 diabetes. Sequenced sample: naive CD4+ T cells from blood. V usage is TRBV5-1 and J usage is TRBJ1-1; tentative D call: TRBD1 (5 bases). The CDR3: CASSSGEMNTEAFF. The CDR3 nucleotides are TGCGCCAGCAGCTCGGGGGAAATGAACACTGAAGCTTTCTTT.